One and the same sample provided the 2 T cell receptor beta chains below, sequenced in a study of T cell responses to AZD1222 COVID-19 vaccine. This table comes from immunoSEQ multiplex PCR, and its TCRdb copy is limited to in-frame clones, with some not included. The table lists about 110,000 clones, roughly 90% of them singletons, with about 5% in the top ten. The sample here was peripheral blood, taken on day 0 of AZD1222 vaccination. The receptors derive from an adult in good health.

The rearrangement joins TRBV7-2 to TRBJ1-2, with 8 positions matching TRBD1. V shed 5 bases and J 4 bases; nucleotides not matched to a gene: 9. CDR3 length: 15 amino acids. The germline V gene has CDR1 SGHTA and CDR2 FQGNSA. CDR3 sequence: CASSLGTGLLYGYTF. In DNA, the CDR3 is TGTGCCAGCAGCCTTGGGACAGGACTTCTCTATGGCTACACCTTC.

In its sample, this clone was seen a few times. The chain employs TRBV3-1 (or the pseudogene TRBV3-2) and TRBJ2-7; 10 positions agree with TRBD1. The CDR3 contains 13 residues. V was clipped by 4 bases and J by 10 bases; unmatched bases: 7. Germline V gene sequence: CDR1 LGHDT, CDR2 YNNKEL (reference sequence). In DNA, the CDR3 is TGTGCCAGCAGCCTAACCGGGACAGGGGCCCAGTACTTC. It specifies CASSLTGTGAQYF.